Listed below are T cell receptor beta chains from one sample, sequenced in a study of CD8 T cells in ankylosing spondylitis. MiXCR, applied by TCRdb to the 5' RACE reads, yields one record per CDR3 protein. Of a few hundred thousand distinct CDR3 sequences listed, about 22% are singletons. The sequenced material came from blood, either unsorted or a sorted T cell fraction (not recorded which). These receptors were taken from a male donor with ankylosing spondylitis. Each CDR3 is given with its conserved first and last residue. The D gene is left open where the match is weak. Clone sizes are given selectively: once, few, many, or a class where the clone is expanded.

>.|TRBJ1-5|TRBV19|.
TGTGCCAGTAGTGCCCCCATAGGACGAGAACAGCCCCAGCATTTT
CASSAPIGREQPQHF
>.|TRBJ2-1|TRBV7-2|TRBD2
TGTGCCAGCAGCTTAGTATGGGGTAGCGGGAGGCCCAATGAGCAGTTCTTC
CASSLVWGSGRPNEQFF
>few|TRBJ2-7|TRBV12-3/TRBV12-4|.
TGTGCCAGCAGTTATAACAGGGAGGGCGAGCAGTACTTC
CASSYNREGEQYF
>.|TRBJ2-7|TRBV29-1|TRBD2
TGCAGCGTCCTAGCGGGAGCACACGAGCAGTACTTC
CSVLAGAHEQYF
>.|TRBJ2-2|TRBV5-1|.
TGCGCCAGCAGCTTCGGGACGTCGAACACCGGGGAGCTGTTTTTT
CASSFGTSNTGELFF
>.|TRBJ2-7|TRBV20-1|TRBD1
TGCAGTGCTAGAAATTCTGGGAGACAGGGAGCCTACGAGCAGTACTTC
CSARNSGRQGAYEQYF
>.|TRBJ2-5|TRBV3-1|.
TGTGCCAGCAGCCAACTTACCGGGGAGACCCAGTACTTC
CASSQLTGETQYF
>.|TRBJ1-2|TRBV5-1|.
TGCGCCAGCAGCTTGCTTAGTGATGCGAGCTATGGCTACACCTTC
CASSLLSDASYGYTF
>.|TRBJ1-1|TRBV30|.
TGTGCCTGGAGGCGGGAGTTCGTGACTGAAGCTTTCTTT
CAWRREFVTEAFF
>.|TRBJ1-5|TRBV5-1|.
TGCGCCAGCAGCTTGGGGGATACCCAGCCCCAGCATTTT
CASSLGDTQPQHF
>.|TRBJ2-5|TRBV5-1|.
TGCGCCAGCAGCTTGCGGGCCTGGGGGACGGAGACCCAGTACTTC
CASSLRAWGTETQYF
>many|TRBJ2-1|TRBV11-1|TRBD2
TGTGCCAGCAGCGCTGGACTAGCGGGTAACTATGAGCAGTTCTTC
CASSAGLAGNYEQFF
>few|TRBJ1-5|TRBV28|TRBD1
TGTGCCAGCAGTTCTCCGGGACAGGTGGGTCAGCCCCAGCATTTT
CASSSPGQVGQPQHF
>.|TRBJ2-7|TRBV6-1|TRBD1
TGTGCCAGCAGTCTGGACAGGAGAGGATACGAGCAGTACTTC
CASSLDRRGYEQYF
>.|TRBJ2-7|TRBV20-1|.
TGCAGTGCCAACAGCTGGGGGGGGCCGGGGGAGCAGTACTTC
CSANSWGGPGEQYF
>many|TRBJ1-3|TRBV11-2|.
TGTGCCAGCAGCTCGCAAGTTGTGGCACCTCAGGTTGATTTT
CASSSQVVAPQVDF
>.|TRBJ1-5|TRBV27|.
TGTGCCAGCAGCCTCTGGGGCGGGGGTGATCAGCCCCAGCATTTT
CASSLWGGGDQPQHF
>many|TRBJ2-3|TRBV7-2|.
TGCGCCAGCAGCCCGGGACTCGTCACAGATACGCAGTATTTT
CASSPGLVTDTQYF
>few|TRBJ2-3|TRBV4-2|.
TGTGCCAGCAGCCAAGATCACGGGGAATCAACAGATACGCAGTATTTT
CASSQDHGESTDTQYF
>many|TRBJ2-2|TRBV29-1|.
TGCAGCGTTGGGGAATACGCTGGGGGGGAGCTGTTTTTT
CSVGEYAGGELFF
>few|TRBJ1-4|TRBV9|.
TGTGCCAGCAGCGCTGGGAGAAAACTGTTTTTT
CASSAGRKLFF
>few|TRBJ2-1|TRBV4-2|.
TGTGCCAGCAGCCAAGATCCCCGTTCCGCGAATGAGCAGTTCTTC
CASSQDPRSANEQFF
>.|TRBJ2-5|TRBV7-2|.
TGTGCCAGCAGCGTCCAGGTGGGCCTCGGGAAAGAGACCCAGTACTTC
CASSVQVGLGKETQYF
>.|TRBJ2-1|TRBV2|.
TGTGCCAGCAGGGCGGTGAGGACAGTCTTCAATGAGCAGTTCTTC
CASRAVRTVFNEQFF
>.|TRBJ2-7|TRBV7-9|.
TGTGCCAGCAGCTACCTGGCACAGTTCGTTTACGAGCAGTACTTC
CASSYLAQFVYEQYF
>.|TRBJ2-7|TRBV27|TRBD2
TGTGCCAGCAGTTTACGGGCTAGCGGGGGTACGGGTGAGCAGTACTTC
CASSLRASGGTGEQYF
>few|TRBJ2-7|TRBV5-1|TRBD1
TGCGCCAGCAGCGTATCCGGGACAGGGGACTACGAGCAGTACTTC
CASSVSGTGDYEQYF
>many|TRBJ2-7|TRBV29-1|TRBD2
TGCAGCGTCCAAAACTCCGGGACTAGCGGGAGGTCCTACGAGCAGTACTTC
CSVQNSGTSGRSYEQYF